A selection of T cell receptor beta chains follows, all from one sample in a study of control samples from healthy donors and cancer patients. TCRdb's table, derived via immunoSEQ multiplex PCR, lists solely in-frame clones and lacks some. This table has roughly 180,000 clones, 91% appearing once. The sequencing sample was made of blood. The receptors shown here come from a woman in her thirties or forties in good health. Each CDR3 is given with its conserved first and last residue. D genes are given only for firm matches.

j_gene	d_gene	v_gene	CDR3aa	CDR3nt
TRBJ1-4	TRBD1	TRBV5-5	CASSHRGAGNEKLFF	TGTGCCAGCAGCCACAGGGGCGCCGGTAATGAAAAACTGTTTTTT
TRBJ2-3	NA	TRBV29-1	CSVYLLPRRQDRTDTQYF	TGCAGCGTTTACTTGCTCCCCCGGCGGCAGGACCGCACAGATACGCAGTATTTT
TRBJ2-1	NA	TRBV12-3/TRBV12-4	CASSFSSYNEQFF	TGTGCCAGCAGTTTTAGCTCCTACAATGAGCAGTTCTTC
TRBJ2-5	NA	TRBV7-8	CASSLQRAGKQETQYF	TGTGCCAGCAGCTTACAGCGAGCAGGAAAGCAAGAGACCCAGTACTTC
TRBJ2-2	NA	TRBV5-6	CASSLGGRANTGELFF	TGTGCCAGCAGCTTGGGCGGCAGGGCTAACACCGGGGAGCTGTTTTTT
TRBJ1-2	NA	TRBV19	CASRDQGQVPPGYTF	TGTGCCAGTAGGGACCAGGGCCAGGTCCCCCCTGGCTACACCTTC
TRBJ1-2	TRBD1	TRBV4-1	CASSPPDRGLIYGYTF	TGCGCCAGCAGCCCCCCAGACAGGGGGCTAATCTATGGCTACACCTTC
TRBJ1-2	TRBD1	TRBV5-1	CASSRDRGYGYTF	TGCGCCAGCAGCCGGGACAGGGGTTATGGCTACACCTTC
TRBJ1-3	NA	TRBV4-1	CASSQDMEGRTIYF	TGCGCCAGCAGCCAGGACATGGAGGGGAGGACCATATATTTT
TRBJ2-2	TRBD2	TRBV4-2	CASSQDRGGSGELFF	TGTGCCAGCAGCCAAGATCGGGGGGGCTCCGGGGAGCTGTTTTTT